This T cell receptor beta chain was identified in a study of cytomegalovirus exposure and HLA in healthy donors. Study information: The roughly 120 validation repertoires, a later analysis reported, used the same platform as the approximately 670 first-cohort repertoires.

TCRdb's table, derived via immunoSEQ multiplex PCR, lists solely in-frame clones and lacks some. This sample has over 80,000 clones, with 85% found just once. V was shortened by 3 bases and J by 4 bases, with 10 bases between the two germline ends. This CDR3 contains 14 residues. Germline loops: CDR1 MDHEN, CDR2 SYDVKM. This rearrangement joins TRBV28 to TRBJ1-5; no definite D call. The origin of this receptor is a young man in good health and CMV-seropositive. Sequenced: PBMCs. Written as DNA, the CDR3 is TGTGCCAGCAGTTTTATCAGCGCAAATCAGCCCCAGCATTTT. It translates to CASSFISANQPQHF.